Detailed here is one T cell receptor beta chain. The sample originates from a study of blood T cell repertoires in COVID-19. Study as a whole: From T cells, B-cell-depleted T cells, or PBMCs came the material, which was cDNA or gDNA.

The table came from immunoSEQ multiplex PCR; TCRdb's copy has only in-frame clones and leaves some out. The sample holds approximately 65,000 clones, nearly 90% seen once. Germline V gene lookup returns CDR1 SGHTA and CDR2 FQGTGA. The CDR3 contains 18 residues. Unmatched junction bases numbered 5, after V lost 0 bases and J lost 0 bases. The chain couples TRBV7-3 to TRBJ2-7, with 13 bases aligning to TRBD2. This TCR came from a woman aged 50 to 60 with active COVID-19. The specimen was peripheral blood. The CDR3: CASSLTGGTSGTSYEQYF. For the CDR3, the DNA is TGTGCCAGCAGCTTAACGGGGGGGACTAGCGGGACCTCCTACGAGCAGTACTTC.